This entry lists 21 T cell receptor beta chains sequenced from one sample in a study of T cells in Graves' hyperthyroidism and ophthalmopathy. There were TCR beta CDR3 regions amplified from RNA transcripts. HTBI primers were used for first-round RT-PCR of the TCR CDR3. TCRdb reprocessed the multiplex PCR reads with MiXCR, giving one entry per CDR3 protein. The profile shows some 350,000 distinct CDR3 sequences, 15% of them singletons. Sequencing used blood. The source of these receptors is a woman aged 55-75 years with Graves' ophthalmopathy.

With respect to this clonotype: A much larger clone lies a single base off, so this may be a read error. The chain couples TRBV28 to TRBJ2-1; either TRBD1 or TRBD2 may supply D (6 bases each). The V gene lost 9 bases and the J gene lost 5 bases, with 17 bases spanning the gap. Germline CDR1 is MDHEN and CDR2 is SYDVKM. This CDR3 has 14 amino acids. The CDR3 loop reads CARSGGTLNNEQFF. The CDR3 DNA is TGTGCCAGATCCGGCGGGACACTAAACAATGAGCAGTTCTTC.

Ten or more counts support this clonotype. CDR3 sequence reads: CASSGGGNRDTDTQYF. DNA for the CDR3: TGTGCCAGCAGCGGGGGGGGGAACAGGGATACAGATACGCAGTATTTT. The rearrangement uses TRBV11-2 and TRBJ2-3; maybe TRBD2 (7 bases). This CDR3 is 16 amino acids long. From germline, CDR1 is SGHAT and CDR2 FQNNGV. The V and J ends lost 5 bases and 3 bases respectively, with 18 bases between them.

This clonotype showed up many times. The chain uses TRBV29-1 and TRBJ2-7; 7 bases agree with TRBD2. V was pared by 7 bases and J by 0 bases, with 0 bases of the junction left unmatched. The germline gives CDR1 SQVTM, CDR2 ANQGSEA. The CDR3 contains 11 residues. CDR3 DNA sequence: TGCAGCGGGACTAGCTCCTACGAGCAGTACTTC. It encodes CSGTSSYEQYF.

This clonotype was found many times. The chain employs TRBV30 and TRBJ2-1; D possibly corresponds to TRBD2 (6 bases). The V and J ends lost 0 bases and 9 bases respectively, with 15 bases between them. Germline V gene lookup returns CDR1 GTSNPN and CDR2 SVGIG (reference sequence). The CDR3 loop spans 14 amino acids. CDR3 coding DNA: TGTGCCTGGAGTGTAGGGAGGTACTCGGGTGAGCAGTTCTTC. Translated, it gives CAWSVGRYSGEQFF.

This clonotype was counted ten times or more. The rearrangement links TRBV7-9 to TRBJ1-6; D is possibly TRBD1 (5 bases). The CDR3 extends over 13 amino acids. The V gene's germline CDR1 is SEHNR and CDR2 FQNEAQ (reference sequence). Trimming shortened V by 4 bases and J by 14 bases, and 15 bases separated the two germline ends. This CDR3 is CASSSPGTIALHF. CDR3 in DNA: TGTGCCAGCAGCTCCCCCGGGACCATCGCCCTCCACTTT.

This clonotype was recorded at least ten times. The genes are TRBV7-9 and TRBJ1-5, with D unresolved. V gave up 2 bases and J gave up 4 bases, with 6 bases separating them. Germline V gene data show CDR1 as SEHNR and CDR2 as FQNEAQ (reference sequence). The CDR3 length is 13 residues. The CDR3 region is CASSLRQNQPQHF. The DNA of the CDR3 is TGTGCCAGCAGCTTAAGGCAGAATCAGCCCCAGCATTTT.

With respect to this clonotype: Sequence at one end of the junction differs from germline and may be a read error. This rearrangement joins TRBV7-7 to TRBJ2-2; tentative D call: TRBD1 (6 bases). Looked up from germline, CDR1 is SSHAT and CDR2 is FNYEAQ (reference sequence). The CDR3 covers 14 residues. DNA for the CDR3: TGTGCTAGCAGCCGGGACACAGGAACCGGGGAGCTGTTTTTT. This codes for CASSRDTGTGELFF.

The CDR3 loop is CASSSAGRDSYNEQFF. The CDR3 bases are TGTGCCAGCAGTTCAGCCGGGAGGGACTCCTACAATGAGCAGTTCTTC. The genes are TRBV28 and TRBJ2-1; the match to TRBD2 covers 8 bases. V shed 4 bases and J 0 bases; nucleotides not matched to a gene: 5. Germline CDR1 and CDR2: MDHEN and SYDVKM. The CDR3 has 16 amino acids.

In regard to this clonotype: A much larger clone lies a single base off, so this may be a read error. The chain has TRBV5-5 and TRBJ2-5; D not certain. The V end lost 5 bases, the J end lost 0 bases, and 5 bases lay between the germline ends. CDR1 is SGHKS and CDR2 is YYEKEE in the germline V gene (reference sequence). The CDR3 covers 12 residues. In DNA form, the CDR3 reads TGTGCCAGCAGTTGGTACCAAGAGACCCAGTACTTC. Its translation: CASSWYQETQYF. The whole variable domain, remainder taken from reference TRBV5-5 and TRBJ2-5, is DAGVTQSPTHLIKTRGQQVTLRCSPISGHKSVSWYQQVLGQGPQFIFQYYEKEERGRGNFPDRFSARQFPNYSSELNVNALLLGDSALYLCASSWYQETQYFGPGTRLLVL.

A few counts support this clonotype. J is TRBJ2-7 and V is TRBV5-5, with 7 bases identical to TRBD2. Germline CDR1 reads SGHKS; CDR2 reads YYEKEE (reference sequence). J lost 0 bases, V lost 4 bases, and 13 bases had no gene match. The CDR3 runs to 17 residues. The CDR3 DNA reads TGTGCCAGCAGCCGGAGGGTTAGCGGGTCGAGCTCCTACGAGCAGTACTTC. Translation gives CASSRRVSGSSSYEQYF.

This clonotype was counted ten times or more. The chain couples TRBV3-1 to TRBJ1-1; no definite D call. The CDR3 consists of 15 residues. V was cut by 1 base and J by 3 bases, with 12 bases left in between. Germline CDR1 LGHDT, CDR2 YNNKEL (reference sequence). The DNA for the CDR3 is TGTGCCAGCAGCCAAGGTTTAGGCGCCTACACTGAAGCTTTCTTT. Amino acids: CASSQGLGAYTEAFF.

J is TRBJ2-3 and V is TRBV19; 10 positions match TRBD2. This CDR3 region has 15 residues. CDR1 is LNHDA and CDR2 is SQIVND in the germline V gene (reference sequence). V shed 1 base, J shed 3 bases, and the junction held 1 base outside the gene matches. The CDR3 coding sequence is TGTGCCAGTAGTATAGCAGCGGGAGGGACAGATACGCAGTATTTT. Translating gives CASSIAAGGTDTQYF.

The chain combines TRBV25-1 with TRBJ2-1; no reliable D call. The germline V gene has CDR1 MGHDK and CDR2 SYGVNS. The CDR3 extends over 14 amino acids. Trimming cost V 10 bases and J 10 bases, with 23 bases left between them. CDR3 sequence (DNA): TGTGCCACCCAGGCTCGAATAGTTCTAGGAGAGCAGTTCTTC. Encoded protein: CATQARIVLGEQFF.

There are many counts of this clonotype. This chain uses TRBV5-1 with TRBJ2-1; D may match TRBD1 or TRBD2 (5 bases each). CDR3 length equals 16 residues. In germline, CDR1 is SGHRS, CDR2 YFSETQ. V lost 4 bases to trimming and J lost 2 bases, with 16 bases between them. The CDR3 bases are TGCGCCAGCAGCCGAGACGGCATGGGGGCCTACAATGAGCAGTTCTTC. Translation: CASSRDGMGAYNEQFF.

This clonotype has only a few counts. The chain has TRBV20-1 and TRBJ2-1; 8 bases match TRBD2. Germline lookup yields CDR1 DFQATT and CDR2 SNEGSKA (reference sequence). This CDR3 spans 15 amino acids. J was trimmed by 4 bases and V by 1 base; bases with no gene match: 6. DNA of the CDR3: TGCAGTGCTAGAGGAATACTAGCGGTGTACAATGAGCAGTTCTTC. Translated, it gives CSARGILAVYNEQFF.

The chain recombines TRBV29-1 with TRBJ2-7; D ambiguous. V was pared by 5 bases and J by 7 bases, with 12 bases between. The CDR3 is 11 amino acids. The germline V gene encodes CDR1 SQVTM and CDR2 ANQGSEA. DNA for the CDR3: TGCAGCGTTATAGTAAAGGGAGAGCAGTACTTC. The encoded protein is CSVIVKGEQYF.

Many counts were recorded for this clonotype. In DNA form, the CDR3 reads TGTGCCAGCAGCCGCCCGACTGCTCTGGGCACTGAAGCTTTCTTT. It encodes CASSRPTALGTEAFF. The chain carries TRBV3-1 and TRBJ1-1; D is uncertain. The CDR3 has 15 residues. V lost 4 bases and J lost 4, with 16 bases in between. Germline CDR1 LGHDT, CDR2 YNNKEL (reference sequence).

This clonotype has ten or more counts. The chain is built from TRBV28 and TRBJ2-2; D gene uncertain. The CDR3 length is 15 residues. The germline V gene has CDR1 MDHEN and CDR2 SYDVKM. V was shortened by 6 bases and J by 0 bases, with 11 bases between the two germline ends. Written as DNA, the CDR3 is TGTGCCAGCAGGACCATAGTCGCGAACACCGGGGAGCTGTTTTTT. This codes for CASRTIVANTGELFF.

This clonotype has a handful of counts. This rearrangement joins TRBV5-1 to TRBJ2-1; the match to TRBD2 covers 10 bases. Germline V gives CDR1 SGHRS, CDR2 YFSETQ. The CDR3 runs 15 residues. The V segment lost 4 bases and the J segment 15 bases; nucleotides outside the gene matches: 16. The CDR3 sequence: CASSTASGSTASGFF. Here the CDR3 DNA reads TGCGCCAGCAGCACCGCTAGCGGGAGTACCGCGTCGGGGTTCTTC.

This clonotype was seen at least ten times. The chain joins TRBV28 to TRBJ2-7; D remains unclear. The germline gives CDR1 MDHEN, CDR2 SYDVKM. The CDR3 is 14 amino acids. Trimming removed 2 bases from V and 5 bases from J, with 13 bases in between. The CDR3 DNA follows: TGTGCCAGCAGTTTACCCTGGTACCCGAACGAGCAGTACTTC. Amino acid sequence: CASSLPWYPNEQYF. The variable domain in full, with the rest retrieved from reference TRBV28 and TRBJ2-7, is DVKVTQSSRYLVKRTGEKVFLECVQDMDHENMFWYRQDPGLGLRLIYFSYDVKMKEKGDIPEGYSVSREKKERFSLILESASTNQTSMYLCASSLPWYPNEQYFGPGTRLTVT.

At least ten counts were recorded for this clonotype. The chain uses TRBV28 and TRBJ1-4; D possibly corresponds to TRBD1 (5 bases). This CDR3 has 16 amino acids. Trimming pared 3 bases from V and 6 bases from J, leaving 17 bases between. The germline V gene encodes CDR1 MDHEN and CDR2 SYDVKM. The CDR3 DNA reads as TGTGCCAGCAGTTTCTCCTCCGGGGGGTGGGATGAAAAACTGTTTTTT. Its translation is CASSFSSGGWDEKLFF.